This record concerns one T cell receptor beta chain sequence. What it binds is unknown. Germline V gives CDR1 SQVTM, CDR2 ANQGSEA. The CDR3 contains 13 residues. The J segment lost 6 bases and the V segment lost 6 bases, leaving 7 bases of the junction unmatched. The data were obtained in a study of cytomegalovirus exposure and HLA in healthy donors. Study as a whole: The 120 million or so unique TCR beta sequences, from about 179 million T cells, were found by an earlier analysis. HLA-typed donors contributed 65 million to 85 million unique TCRs, which were held in an early data release. Overall study findings and caveats: Researchers reported that a few CMV-associated chains were confirmed in vitro as CMV antigen-specific. A missense DCLRE1C variant was associated with V- and J-gene trimming of TCR beta chains in a later analysis, and an independent cohort replicated the association.

A multiplex PCR was run with 60 Vbeta primers and 13 Jbeta primers. Sequencing was performed with immunoSEQ multiplex PCR; in TCRdb, only in-frame clones are kept and a portion is missing. The table includes some 170,000 clones, around 80% detected once. The receptor was isolated from a man aged 40-49 years in good health and CMV-seronegative. Sequenced input: PBMCs. This chain connects TRBV29-1 to TRBJ2-2; 7 bases agree with TRBD2. CDR3 coding DNA: TGCAGCGTGGTCTCTGGGGGGGCCGGGGAGCTGTTTTTT. Translating gives CSVVSGGAGELFF.